What follows are 17 T cell receptor beta chains derived from one specimen sequenced in a study of blood T cell repertoires in COVID-19. This table comes from immunoSEQ multiplex PCR, and its TCRdb copy is limited to in-frame clones, with some not included. The sample comprises 100,000 to 150,000 clones, approximately 74% of which are singletons, and around 5.9% rests with the top ten. The specimen was peripheral blood. The source of these receptors is a man between 60 and 70 years old with acute or convalescent COVID-19.

DNA for the CDR3: TGTGCCAGCAGCTACGAAGGACTAGCAACAGATACGCAGTATTTT. Translated, it gives CASSYEGLATDTQYF. The rearrangement uses TRBV11-2 and TRBJ2-3, with TRBD2 matching 8 bases. The germline gives CDR1 SGHAT, CDR2 FQNNGV. V lost 4 bases and J lost 3; bases outside the gene matches: 6. This CDR3 has 15 amino acids.

This clone was detected only a few times. The chain combines TRBV5-5 with TRBJ2-1; 13 bases are shared with TRBD2. This CDR3 spans 16 amino acids. Germline-derived CDR1 and CDR2 are SGHKS and YYEKEE (reference sequence). V lost 0 bases, J lost 13 bases, and 10 bases stayed unmatched. The CDR3 loop reads CASSLATSGGARSQFF. CDR3 bases: TGTGCCAGCAGCTTGGCTACTAGCGGGGGGGCCAGGTCCCAGTTCTTC.

The chain has TRBV3-1 (or the pseudogene TRBV3-2) and TRBJ1-2, with 9 bases lining up with TRBD1. CDR1 LGHDT and CDR2 YNNKEL come from the germline V gene (reference sequence). The V segment lost 2 bases and the J segment 7 bases; nucleotides outside the gene matches: 2. This CDR3 comprises 13 residues. CDR3: CASSQHRGLGYTF. CDR3 nucleotide sequence: TGTGCCAGCAGCCAACACAGGGGGCTTGGCTACACCTTC.

J is TRBJ2-1 and V is TRBV6-1; 11 nucleotides align to TRBD1. Germline V CDR1 and CDR2: MNHNS, SASEGT. V lost 3 bases to trimming and J lost 3 bases; unmatched junction nucleotides: 4. The CDR3 covers 16 residues. The CDR3 region is CASSDGTGGLYNEQFF. The CDR3 nucleotides are TGTGCCAGCAGTGATGGGACAGGGGGTCTCTACAATGAGCAGTTCTTC.

The chain joins TRBV18 to TRBJ1-4, with a weak D call TRBD1 (6 bases). V lost 4 bases and J lost 8, with 11 bases in between. The CDR3 covers 13 residues. CDR1 is KGHSH, CDR2 LQKENI, per germline. Here the CDR3 reads CASSRDTGEKLFF. In nucleotides, the CDR3 is TGTGCCAGCTCACGGGACACGGGGGAAAAACTGTTTTTT.

This clone was observed a handful of times. V is TRBV27 and J is TRBJ2-5, with 9 nucleotides matching TRBD1. Trimming took 3 bases from V and 6 from J; bases not matched to a gene: 2. The CDR3 totals 13 residues. Germline values: CDR1 MNHEY, CDR2 SMNVEV (reference sequence). The CDR3 sequence: CASSLTGGKTQYF. The CDR3 nucleotides are TGTGCCAGCAGTTTGACAGGGGGGAAGACCCAGTACTTC.

The rearrangement uses TRBV19 and TRBJ1-2, with 7 positions matching TRBD1. Germline trimming cut 6 bases from V and 4 bases from J; bases unmatched to any gene: 5. Germline assignment: CDR1 LNHDA and CDR2 SQIVND (reference sequence). CDR3 length equals 13 residues. CDR3 sequence reads: CASSMTGLYGYTF. The CDR3 DNA sequence: TGTGCCAGTAGCATGACAGGGCTCTATGGCTACACCTTC.

The gene calls are TRBV30 and TRBJ1-5, with D maybe TRBD1 (6 bases). The germline CDR1 and CDR2 sequences are GTSNPN and SVGIG (reference sequence). The CDR3 loop spans 15 amino acids. The germline V and J ends were trimmed by 3 bases and 1 base, with 13 bases remaining between them. CDR3 amino acids: CAWSWGLESNQPQHF. The CDR3 DNA sequence: TGTGCCTGGAGCTGGGGGCTGGAGAGCAATCAGCCCCAGCATTTT.

The chain recombines TRBV7-3 with TRBJ2-1; unclear D gene. Looked up from germline, CDR1 is SGHTA and CDR2 is FQGTGA. There are 15 residues in the CDR3. The V end was cut by 5 bases, the J end by 0 bases, with 11 bases between. CDR3 coding DNA: TGTGCCAGCAGCGAGGCGCTCAGCTCCTACAATGAGCAGTTCTTC. Protein product: CASSEALSSYNEQFF.

This clone was seen more than once but under ten times. This chain connects TRBV18 to TRBJ1-1, with D possibly being TRBD1 (5 bases). The CDR3 contains 13 residues. Deletions cut 6 bases from V and 3 bases from J, with 11 bases between. The germline gives CDR1 KGHSH, CDR2 LQKENI. The CDR3, as DNA: TGTGCCAGCTCCGTAGGGGTGGACACTGAAGCTTTCTTT. Amino acids: CASSVGVDTEAFF. Full variable domain (rest looked up from reference TRBV18 and TRBJ1-1): NAGVMQNPRHLVRRRGQEARLRCSPMKGHSHVYWYRQLPEEGLKFMVYLQKENIIDESGMPKERFSAEFPKEGPSILRIQQVVRGDSAAYFCASSVGVDTEAFFGQGTRLTVV.

This clone was seen more than once but under ten times. The chain links TRBV6-4 to TRBJ2-2, with D perhaps matching TRBD2 (6 bases). The CDR3 has 14 amino acids. Germline V gives CDR1 MRHNA, CDR2 SNTAGT. Trimming removed 5 bases at V and 4 bases at J, with 11 bases between. Here the CDR3 DNA reads TGTGCCAGCAGTTACGTAGCGGCCACCGGGGAGCTGTTTTTT. Its protein product is CASSYVAATGELFF.

The V call is TRBV20-1, the J call TRBJ2-5; 8 bases are shared with TRBD1. The germline CDR1 and CDR2 sequences are DFQATT and SNEGSKA (reference sequence). The CDR3 covers 14 residues. V lost 3 bases, J lost 5 bases, and 8 bases stayed unmatched. CDR3: CSASLGQGRETQYF. The CDR3 nucleotides are TGCAGTGCTAGTCTCGGACAGGGTCGGGAGACCCAGTACTTC.

This clone was observed a handful of times. The chain recombines TRBV9 with TRBJ2-5; 10 bases align to TRBD2. The CDR3 extends over 16 amino acids. The V segment lost 0 bases and the J segment 4 bases; nucleotides outside the gene matches: 6. The V gene's germline CDR1 is SGDLS and CDR2 YYNGEE. The CDR3 DNA is TGTGCCAGCAGCGTAGAGGGACTAGCGCCCCGAGAGACCCAGTACTTC. It is translated as CASSVEGLAPRETQYF.

The gene calls are TRBV18 and TRBJ1-1; D gene uncertain. V lost 3 bases to trimming and J lost 1 base, with 15 bases between them. The CDR3 contains 16 residues. Germline loops: CDR1 KGHSH, CDR2 LQKENI. CDR3 sequence: CASSPSGSRPNTEAFF. The CDR3, as DNA: TGTGCCAGCTCACCGTCAGGAAGTAGACCGAACACTGAAGCTTTCTTT. Supplemented by reference TRBV18 and TRBJ1-1, the full variable domain reads NAGVMQNPRHLVRRRGQEARLRCSPMKGHSHVYWYRQLPEEGLKFMVYLQKENIIDESGMPKERFSAEFPKEGPSILRIQQVVRGDSAAYFCASSPSGSRPNTEAFFGQGTRLTVV.

V and J are TRBV19 and TRBJ1-2; weak D call: TRBD1 (6 bases). This CDR3 has 14 amino acids. Germline-derived CDR1 and CDR2 are LNHDA and SQIVND (reference sequence). V was shortened by 3 bases and J by 4 bases, with 12 bases between the two germline ends. The CDR3 spells CASSIVQGSYGYTF. CDR3 in DNA: TGTGCCAGTAGTATCGTACAGGGAAGCTATGGCTACACCTTC.

There are a few counts of this clone. This chain links TRBV27 with TRBJ2-1; TRBD2 matches at 15 bases. Trimming took 7 bases from V and 1 from J; bases not matched to a gene: 8. The CDR3 spans 18 residues. Germline V gene data show CDR1 as MNHEY and CDR2 as SMNVEV (reference sequence). The CDR3 spells CASTPRTSGGASYNEQFF. The CDR3 DNA reads TGTGCCAGCACCCCCCGGACTAGCGGGGGGGCGTCCTACAATGAGCAGTTCTTC.

CDR3 loop: CASGTFGGSNYGYTF. CDR3 sequence (DNA): TGTGCTAGTGGTACGTTCGGGGGATCTAACTATGGCTACACCTTC. This chain connects TRBV12-5 to TRBJ1-2; D might be TRBD1 (5 bases). Looked up from germline, CDR1 is LGHNT and CDR2 is FRNRAP. V was trimmed by 5 bases and J by 0 bases, leaving 13 bases between them. The CDR3 is 15 residues long.